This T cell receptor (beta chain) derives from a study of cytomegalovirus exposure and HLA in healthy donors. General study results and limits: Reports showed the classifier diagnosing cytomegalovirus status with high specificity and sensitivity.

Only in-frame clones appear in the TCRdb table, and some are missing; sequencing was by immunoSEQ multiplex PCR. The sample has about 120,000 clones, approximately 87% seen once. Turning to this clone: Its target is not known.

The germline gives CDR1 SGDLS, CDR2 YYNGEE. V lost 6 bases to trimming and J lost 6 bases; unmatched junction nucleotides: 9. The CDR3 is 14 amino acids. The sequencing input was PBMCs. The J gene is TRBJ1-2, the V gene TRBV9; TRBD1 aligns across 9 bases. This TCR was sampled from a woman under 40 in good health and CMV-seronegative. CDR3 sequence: CASNGQGSRHGYTF. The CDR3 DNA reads TGTGCCAGCAACGGACAGGGGAGTCGCCATGGCTACACCTTC.